This T cell receptor (beta chain) was observed in a study of cytomegalovirus exposure and HLA in healthy donors. Whole-study results and caveats: Cytomegalovirus association was listed for about 160 TCR beta chains. Reportedly, a later analysis found an Asian-associated ancestry cluster had fewer N-insertions than the approximately 670-donor mean.

The CDR3 is 15 residues long. Per germline, CDR1 LNHDA and CDR2 SQIVND (reference sequence). Trimming shortened V by 3 bases and J by 3 bases, and 14 bases separated the two germline ends. As regards this clone: No antigen is known for it.

In the PCR, 60 Vbeta and 13 Jbeta primers were used. The repertoire was sequenced with immunoSEQ multiplex PCR; TCRdb's copy has only in-frame clones and lacks some. This repertoire includes tens of thousands of clones. Source material: PBMCs. The receptor was isolated from a male donor in good health and CMV-seronegative. The rearrangement uses TRBV19 and TRBJ1-2, with D possibly being TRBD1 (5 bases). Written as DNA, the CDR3 is TGTGCCAGTAGTATCGATTCTGGGGGGTACTATGGCTACACCTTC. It is translated as CASSIDSGGYYGYTF.